The TCR beta chain described here comes from a study of T cell responses to AZD1222 COVID-19 vaccine. Study results and limitations: The donor cohort was predominantly white British with a female majority, and clonal diversity may have been underestimated.

Data came from immunoSEQ multiplex PCR; TCRdb stores just in-frame clones and leaves some out. The sample yields 85,000 to 120,000 clones, 90% seen once. In the case of this clone: The antigen remains unidentified.

The V gene's germline CDR1 is LNHNV and CDR2 YYDKDF (reference sequence). The CDR3 spans 15 residues. The V end was cut by 0 bases, the J end by 3 bases, with 11 bases between. The input for sequencing was peripheral blood, taken 28 days after the second AZD1222 dose. V and J are TRBV15 and TRBJ1-1; no clear D. The sequence derives from an adult who received the AZD1222 COVID-19 vaccine. Here the CDR3 reads CATSRDRGRDTEAFF. The CDR3 coding sequence is TGTGCCACCAGCAGAGATCGAGGGCGGGACACTGAAGCTTTCTTT.